This TCR beta chain is from a study of cytomegalovirus exposure and HLA in healthy donors. V lost 8 bases and J lost 11; bases outside the gene matches: 3. The CDR3 loop spans 11 amino acids. Germline CDR1 SNHLY, CDR2 FYNNEI. This PCR relied on a set of 60 Vbeta primers and 13 Jbeta primers. In the original processing: A follow-up analysis tallied 70 million to 80 million unique TCR beta chains, some 9.9 million shared. TCRdb's copy holds only in-frame clones and misses some; the assay was immunoSEQ multiplex PCR. V and J calls plus clone size are reproduced from that table; the DNA served to infer D and trimming. This sample yields about 210,000 clones, of which more than 70% are seen a single time; 1.5% to 2% belongs to the top ten. Of note for this clone: Its target is unknown.

Study-wide points: Productive status was seen about 90% or about 30% of the time for most TCR beta V segments in an earlier analysis. In a later analysis, HLA-associated beta chains showed higher expansion and lower generation probabilities than comparable chains.

This sequence originates from a man aged 35-49 years in good health and CMV-seropositive. Source material: PBMCs. The chain employs TRBV2 and TRBJ1-4; 9 positions agree with TRBD1. CDR3 nucleotides: TGTGCCAGCCGGACAGGGGCCAAACTGTTTTTT. Its protein is CASRTGAKLFF. The complete variable domain, with remaining parts taken from reference TRBV2 and TRBJ1-4, reads EPEVTQTPSHQVTQMGQEVILRCVPISNHLYFYWYRQILGQKVEFLVSFYNNEISEKSEIFDDQFSVERPDGSNFTLKIRSTKLEDSAMYFCASRTGAKLFFGSGTQLSVL.